These T cell receptor beta chains were read from a single sample in a study of identical twins. TCRdb re-analysed the 5' RACE reads in MiXCR, keeping a single row per CDR3 protein. The data hold under 1 million distinct CDR3 sequences, with 9% to 15% observed a single time. The same specimen was also included in a second study, on yellow fever vaccine responses in identical twins.

The sequencing input was PBMCs. These receptors were collected from a woman under 30 in good health. Each CDR3 is given with its conserved first and last residue. Fields, in order: CDR3 DNA, CDR3 protein, D gene, clone size, J gene, V gene. D genes are given only for firm matches. Only some rows state a clone size, as once, few, many or a class for expanded clones.

TGTGCCAGCAGCTTAATGTCGCAGGATCGGGGCTACACCTTC,CASSLMSQDRGYTF,.,.,TRBJ1-2,TRBV7-9
TGCGCCAGCAGCTTGAGACAGGGGAGGCAAGAGACCCAGTACTTC,CASSLRQGRQETQYF,TRBD1,.,TRBJ2-5,TRBV5-1
TGTGCCAGCAGCTCGGACAGGGAGATATACACCGGGGAGCTGTTTTTT,CASSSDREIYTGELFF,TRBD1,few,TRBJ2-2,TRBV5-6
TGCGCCAGCAGCTTTGACAGGAGGGACACCGGGGAGCTGTTTTTT,CASSFDRRDTGELFF,.,few,TRBJ2-2,TRBV5-1
TGCGCCAGCAGCCAAGGGCCCCAGCGGGGAGACTACGAGCAGTACTTC,CASSQGPQRGDYEQYF,TRBD2,many,TRBJ2-7,TRBV4-1
TGTGCCAGCAGCTCTAGGTGGCAGGGGGCAGGCACCGGGGAGCTGTTTTTT,CASSSRWQGAGTGELFF,TRBD1,.,TRBJ2-2,TRBV11-2
TGTGCCAGTAGGGACAGGGGGCTATACACCGGGGAGCTGTTTTTT,CASRDRGLYTGELFF,TRBD1,.,TRBJ2-2,TRBV19
TGTGCCACCAGCAGGCGCGGGGGGGCAATCTACAATGAGCAGTTCTTC,CATSRRGGAIYNEQFF,TRBD2,.,TRBJ2-1,TRBV15
TGCAGTGCTCCCAGGACGGGGGGTACTGAGCAGTTCTTC,CSAPRTGGTEQFF,TRBD2,many,TRBJ2-1,TRBV20-1
TGCAGCGCTCGATCCGGGACCAACAATGAGCAGTTCTTC,CSARSGTNNEQFF,.,.,TRBJ2-1,TRBV29-1
TGCGCCAGCAGCCCTGACAGTGTGGGGAATGAGCAGTTCTTC,CASSPDSVGNEQFF,.,many,TRBJ2-1,TRBV5-1
TGCGCCAGCAGCCAAGAACGGGGGCAGTCAGGAAACACCATATATTTT,CASSQERGQSGNTIYF,.,few,TRBJ1-3,TRBV4-1
TGTGCCAGCAGCAACGGGAGGCGCCGTAATGAAAAACTGTTTTTT,CASSNGRRRNEKLFF,.,.,TRBJ1-4,TRBV21-1
TGTGCCAGCAGTGAGGTTCGCTCCTACAATGAGCAGTTCTTC,CASSEVRSYNEQFF,.,few,TRBJ2-1,TRBV2
TGTGCCACTGCATCGAACACTGAAGCTTTCTTT,CATASNTEAFF,.,few,TRBJ1-1,TRBV10-3
TGTGCCACCAGCAGAGATAAATCAGGGTCTGGGGCCAACGTCCTGACTTTC,CATSRDKSGSGANVLTF,.,.,TRBJ2-6,TRBV15
TGCAGTGCCCCGGCCAGGGAGGCCGGAAACACCATATATTTT,CSAPAREAGNTIYF,.,many,TRBJ1-3,TRBV20-1
TGTGCCAGCAGCTCCTCTAGCGGGAGGTCGGCTGAGCAGTTCTTC,CASSSSSGRSAEQFF,TRBD2,many,TRBJ2-1,TRBV12-3/TRBV12-4
TGTGCCAGCAGCTCCCGACTAGCTTCCGTCATCTCGTTC,CASSSRLASVISF,TRBD2,.,TRBJ2-4,TRBV7-2
TGTGCCAGCAGCTTTGAGGCCTGGGTTGAGCAGTACTTC,CASSFEAWVEQYF,.,few,TRBJ2-7,TRBV7-9
TGCGCCAGCAGTGAGTACGGACGTGGGTACAATGAGCAGTTCTTC,CASSEYGRGYNEQFF,.,few,TRBJ2-1,TRBV10-1
TGTGCCAGCAGCTTATGGGGGGGCTGGAACACTGAAGCTTTCTTT,CASSLWGGWNTEAFF,.,.,TRBJ1-1,TRBV7-2
TGTGCCAGCTCAACGGACAGGGGGCAGGCAGATACGCAGTATTTT,CASSTDRGQADTQYF,TRBD1,.,TRBJ2-3,TRBV18
TGTGCCAGTAGTATATTCCCAGTGGGCTCCTACAATGAGCAGTTCTTC,CASSIFPVGSYNEQFF,.,many,TRBJ2-1,TRBV19
TGTGCCAGCAGCTACGGGGCTATTAAAGAGTCCCAGTACTTC,CASSYGAIKESQYF,.,.,TRBJ2-5,TRBV3-1
TGTGCCATCAGTGAGTCTGTGGGGTCAAGGTCTGAAGCTTTCTTT,CAISESVGSRSEAFF,.,.,TRBJ1-1,TRBV10-3
TGTGCCAGCGGCCGGGACGCTAATTTT,CASGRDANF,.,.,TRBJ1-4,TRBV2
TGCAGTGCTACAACAGGACCTAGGCAGCCCCAGCATTTT,CSATTGPRQPQHF,.,many,TRBJ1-5,TRBV20-1
TGTGCCAGCAGTGAATCCGGGGGGACTGAAGCTTTCTTT,CASSESGGTEAFF,.,.,TRBJ1-1,TRBV25-1
TGTGCCAGTAGCACCGGGGCTATTACTAATCAGCCCCAGCATTTT,CASSTGAITNQPQHF,.,.,TRBJ1-5,TRBV19
TGTGCCAGTGGTGGACTAGGTGTCACAGATACGCAGTATTTT,CASGGLGVTDTQYF,TRBD2,few,TRBJ2-3,TRBV19
TGCAGTGCCTCGACTAGGTCGAACACCGGGGAGCTGTTTTTT,CSASTRSNTGELFF,.,few,TRBJ2-2,TRBV20-1